The present TCR beta chain was sequenced within a study of T cells in Graves' hyperthyroidism and ophthalmopathy. Study outcomes and limitations: Expanded thyroid clonotypes (above 0.001) were mostly also found in blood. Ophthalmopathy cases were set apart from stable hyperthyroidism by a 13 V-J model.

The hyperthyroidism was newly diagnosed and had lasted under 2 months; the patients were aged 18 to 65. Fresh peripheral blood, 10 ml, was the source of the PBMCs. The CDR3 regions of TCR beta were amplified from RNA transcripts. The TCR CDR3 first-round RT-PCR relied on the HTBI primer set. One entry per CDR3 protein, called by TCRdb with MiXCR from the multiplex PCR reads. The table includes approximately 400,000 distinct CDR3 sequences, approximately 14% detected once. The CDR3 covers 15 residues. The germline CDR1 and CDR2 sequences are SGHRS and YFSETQ. This clonotype was seen a handful of times. The antigen remains unidentified. The junction departs from the called germline gene at one end, perhaps through a read error.

The material sequenced was blood. The source of this sequence is a woman aged 18-29 years with Graves' hyperthyroidism. The chain has TRBV5-1 and TRBJ2-3; D may be TRBD1 (6 bases). CDR3 DNA: TGTGCCAGCAGGGGCCAAATAACCCGCACAGATACGCAGTATTTT. Its protein is CASRGQITRTDTQYF.